This is a list of T cell receptor beta chains from one sample in a study of brain T cells in children with intractable seizures. Libraries were prepared by immunoSEQ multiplex PCR; TCRdb keeps only in-frame clonotypes and omits some of them. The sample has more than 40,000 clones; 75% to 95% are singletons. The specimen comprised peripheral blood, sampled at surgery. The receptor source for this set is a girl under 10 years old with tuberous sclerosis and intractable seizures. Both conserved end residues are part of each CDR3. D genes are given only for firm matches. The size entry is marked missing in some rows and otherwise reads once, few, many or a size class.

v_gene	abundance	d_gene	j_gene	CDR3aa	CDR3nt
TRBV6-1	NA	TRBD1	TRBJ2-5	CASSEYTGEQETQYF	TGTGCCAGCAGTGAATATACAGGGGAGCAAGAGACCCAGTACTTC
TRBV7-2	NA	TRBD1	TRBJ2-2	CASSPRTGSTGELFF	TGTGCCAGCAGCCCAAGGACAGGGTCCACCGGGGAGCTGTTTTTT
TRBV5-3	NA	NA	TRBJ1-4	CARSLTDKATNEKLFF	TGTGCCAGAAGCTTGACAGATAAAGCAACTAATGAAAAACTGTTTTTT
TRBV5-1	NA	NA	TRBJ2-3	CASSPTKGDTQYF	TGCGCCAGCAGCCCAACAAAGGGAGATACGCAGTATTTT
TRBV7-8	NA	TRBD1	TRBJ1-5	CASSSRDSVLQPQHF	TGTGCCAGCAGCTCCCGGGACAGTGTCCTTCAGCCCCAGCATTTT
TRBV18	NA	NA	TRBJ1-2	CASSPRDKMGYGYTF	TGTGCCAGCTCACCACGGGACAAAATGGGATATGGCTACACCTTC
TRBV24-1	NA	NA	TRBJ2-7	CATSDSGPPYEQYF	TGTGCCACCAGTGACTCCGGGCCCCCCTACGAGCAGTACTTC
TRBV18	NA	NA	TRBJ2-2	CASSPQDPGTGELFF	TGTGCCAGCTCACCACAGGACCCGGGGACCGGGGAGCTGTTTTTT
TRBV18	NA	TRBD2	TRBJ2-1	CASSPGLDNEQFF	TGTGCCAGCTCACCGGGACTAGACAATGAGCAGTTCTTC
TRBV27	NA	NA	TRBJ1-2	CATQVRPDGGYTF	TGTGCCACCCAAGTCCGGCCGGACGGTGGCTACACCTTC
TRBV9	NA	NA	TRBJ2-7	CASSVAPDGKVEYF	TGTGCCAGCAGCGTAGCTCCGGACGGGAAAGTAGAGTACTTC
TRBV11-2	NA	NA	TRBJ2-2	CASSRTPIRSNTGELFF	TGTGCCAGCAGCCGGACCCCCATTCGGTCGAACACCGGGGAGCTGTTTTTT
TRBV6-1	NA	NA	TRBJ1-2	CASSEGTRVIYGYTF	TGTGCCAGCAGTGAAGGTACCAGGGTTATCTATGGCTACACCTTC
TRBV5-4	NA	TRBD2	TRBJ2-7	CASSFSGNSYEQYF	TGTGCCAGCAGCTTTAGCGGGAACTCCTACGAGCAGTACTTC
TRBV7-2	once	NA	TRBJ1-2	CANRDVTGRDGYTF	TGTGCCAACCGAGACGTCACAGGCCGCGATGGCTACACCTTC
TRBV5-3	NA	NA	TRBJ2-5	CARSLWGGAYQETQYF	TGTGCCAGAAGCTTGTGGGGGGGCGCGTACCAAGAGACCCAGTACTTC
TRBV5-4	NA	NA	TRBJ2-2	CASSLTETGELFF	TGTGCCAGCAGCTTGACAGAGACCGGGGAGCTGTTTTTT
TRBV19	NA	NA	TRBJ1-5	CASSPQGWGDQPQHF	TGTGCCAGTAGTCCCCAAGGCTGGGGGGATCAGCCCCAGCATTTT
TRBV9	NA	NA	TRBJ2-1	CASSTRGIGGSSYNEQFF	TGTGCCAGCAGCACTAGGGGGATTGGCGGGAGCTCCTACAATGAGCAGTTCTTC
TRBV6-5	NA	NA	TRBJ1-2	CASRFDSGGYTF	TGTGCCAGCAGGTTCGACAGTGGAGGCTACACCTTC
TRBV6-5	NA	NA	TRBJ1-5	CASSNGGTNQPQHF	TGTGCCAGCAGTAACGGGGGTACCAATCAGCCCCAGCATTTT
TRBV10-3	NA	TRBD1	TRBJ2-2	CAIGQGATNTGELFF	TGTGCCATCGGACAGGGGGCCACGAACACCGGGGAGCTGTTTTTT
TRBV21-1	NA	NA	TRBJ1-1	CASSNKGTRTEAFF	TGTGCCAGCAGCAATAAGGGAACGCGCACTGAAGCTTTCTTT
TRBV5-5	NA	TRBD1	TRBJ1-1	CASSLVRGPNTEAFF	TGTGCCAGCAGCTTGGTCAGGGGGCCGAACACTGAAGCTTTCTTT
TRBV28	NA	TRBD1	TRBJ2-3	CASTFTGGSTDTQYF	TGTGCCAGCACCTTTACAGGGGGCAGCACAGATACGCAGTATTTT
TRBV18	NA	NA	TRBJ1-2	CASSPERIFNYGYTF	TGTGCCAGCTCACCAGAGAGGATTTTTAACTATGGCTACACCTTC
TRBV5-8	NA	NA	TRBJ1-2	CASSLGGYGYTF	TGTGCCAGCAGCTTGGGCGGGTATGGCTACACCTTC
TRBV5-1	NA	NA	TRBJ1-1	CASSLVGSGAEAFF	TGCGCCAGCAGCTTGGTCGGGAGCGGGGCTGAAGCTTTCTTT
TRBV12-3/TRBV12-4	NA	NA	TRBJ1-1	CASSLKVEAFF	TGTGCCAGCAGTCTGAAGGTTGAAGCTTTCTTT
TRBV11-2	NA	TRBD2	TRBJ2-1	CASSTISGDYNEQFF	TGTGCCAGCAGCACCATTAGCGGGGACTACAATGAGCAGTTCTTC
TRBV5-1	NA	TRBD1	TRBJ2-5	CASSWGSGTGVETQYF	TGCGCCAGCAGCTGGGGCTCCGGGACAGGGGTAGAGACCCAGTACTTC
TRBV29-1	once	NA	TRBJ2-1	CSVRASYNEQFF	TGCAGCGTCAGAGCAAGTTACAATGAGCAGTTCTTC
TRBV11-2	NA	TRBD1	TRBJ2-7	CASSVTGTGGYEQYF	TGTGCCAGCAGCGTTACCGGGACAGGGGGCTACGAGCAGTACTTC
TRBV2	NA	NA	TRBJ1-3	CASSSGTISGNTIYF	TGTGCCAGCAGTTCCGGGACAATCTCTGGAAACACCATATATTTT
TRBV14	NA	NA	TRBJ1-3	CASSLNSGNTIYF	TGTGCCAGCAGCCTTAATTCTGGAAACACCATATATTTT
TRBV6-5	NA	TRBD1	TRBJ1-4	CASRGSGTANEKLFF	TGTGCCAGCAGAGGCAGCGGGACAGCTAATGAAAAACTGTTTTTT
TRBV9	once	NA	TRBJ1-1	CASQDTNTEAFF	TGTGCCAGCCAGGACACCAACACTGAAGCTTTCTTT
TRBV11-2	NA	TRBD1	TRBJ2-5	CASSVFYRTGKETQYF	TGTGCCAGCAGCGTGTTTTACCGGACAGGAAAAGAGACCCAGTACTTC
TRBV12-3/TRBV12-4	NA	NA	TRBJ1-2	CASSGDDYGYTF	TGTGCCAGCTCCGGTGACGACTATGGCTACACCTTC
TRBV11-3	NA	TRBD1	TRBJ2-1	CASSAGQGAPFF	TGTGCCAGCAGCGCAGGACAGGGGGCTCCGTTCTTC
TRBV12-5	NA	NA	TRBJ1-5	CASGLVEEPQHF	TGTGCTAGTGGTTTGGTAGAGGAGCCCCAGCATTTT
TRBV5-4	NA	TRBD1	TRBJ1-2	CASSGADRGYGYTF	TGTGCCAGCAGCGGTGCGGACAGGGGCTATGGCTACACCTTC
TRBV24-1	NA	NA	TRBJ1-2	CATSAGVNYGYTF	TGTGCCACCAGTGCAGGGGTCAACTATGGCTACACCTTC
TRBV29-1	NA	NA	TRBJ2-5	CSVESAGAETQYF	TGCAGCGTTGAATCGGCAGGGGCAGAGACCCAGTACTTC
TRBV10-2	NA	NA	TRBJ1-2	CASSGRGTGGYTF	TGCGCCAGCAGTGGGAGGGGAACGGGAGGCTACACCTTC
TRBV4-1	NA	NA	TRBJ1-2	CASSHKEGDFSTGGYTF	TGCGCCAGCAGCCATAAAGAGGGGGACTTTTCCACGGGTGGCTACACCTTC
TRBV7-3	NA	NA	TRBJ1-1	CASSLERGTEAFF	TGTGCCAGCAGCTTAGAGAGGGGGACTGAAGCTTTCTTT
TRBV5-6	NA	NA	TRBJ1-2	CASSPLLGKLNYGYTF	TGTGCCAGCAGCCCCCTTTTGGGAAAACTGAACTATGGCTACACCTTC
TRBV19	NA	TRBD1	TRBJ1-5	CASSIGRRTGGQPQHF	TGTGCCAGTAGTATCGGGAGGAGGACAGGGGGACAGCCCCAGCATTTT
TRBV6-1	NA	NA	TRBJ1-6	CASSESGVDLYYSPLHF	TGTGCCAGCAGTGAAAGCGGGGTGGACCTATATTATTCACCCCTCCACTTT
TRBV29-1	NA	TRBD2	TRBJ2-1	CSGVLAGDHNEQFF	TGCAGCGGAGTACTAGCGGGGGACCACAATGAGCAGTTCTTC
TRBV6-5	NA	TRBD1	TRBJ2-1	CASSGDRGPYNEQFF	TGTGCCAGCAGCGGGGATAGGGGGCCCTACAATGAGCAGTTCTTC
TRBV15	NA	TRBD1	TRBJ2-2	CASNRGFSGELFF	TGTGCCAGTAACAGGGGGTTTAGCGGGGAGCTGTTTTTT
TRBV30	NA	NA	TRBJ1-1	CAWIGPQKGTTEAFF	TGTGCCTGGATTGGACCTCAGAAGGGTACCACTGAAGCTTTCTTT
TRBV27	NA	NA	TRBJ2-6	CASSFRRAGANVLTF	TGTGCCAGCAGTTTCCGGAGGGCTGGGGCCAACGTCCTGACTTTC